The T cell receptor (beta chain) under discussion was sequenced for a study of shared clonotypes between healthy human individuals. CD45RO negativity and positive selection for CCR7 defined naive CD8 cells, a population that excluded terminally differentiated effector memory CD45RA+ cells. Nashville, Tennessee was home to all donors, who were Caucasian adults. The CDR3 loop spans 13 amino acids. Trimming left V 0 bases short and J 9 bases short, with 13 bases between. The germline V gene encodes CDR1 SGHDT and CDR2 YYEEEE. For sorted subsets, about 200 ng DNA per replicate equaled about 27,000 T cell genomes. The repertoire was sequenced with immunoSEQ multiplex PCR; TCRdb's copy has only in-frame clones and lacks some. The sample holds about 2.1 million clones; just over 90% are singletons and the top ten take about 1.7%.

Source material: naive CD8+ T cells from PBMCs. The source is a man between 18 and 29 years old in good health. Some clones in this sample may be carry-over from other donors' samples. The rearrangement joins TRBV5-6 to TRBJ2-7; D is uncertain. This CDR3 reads CASSLAGPSGQYF. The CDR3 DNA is TGTGCCAGCAGCTTGGCTGGACCATCCGGGCAGTACTTC.